This T cell receptor (beta chain) comes out of a study of blood T cell repertoires in COVID-19. Study in general: COVID-19 samples collected from the United States, Italy and Spain covered acute and convalescent phases. The cDNA or gDNA used as material had been derived from T cells, B-cell-depleted T cells, or PBMCs.

This clone appeared once. How the authors handled the data: For nucleated cells, counts were estimated from reference gene primer amplification. Some clones are missing from TCRdb's copy, which holds only in-frame ones; the method was immunoSEQ multiplex PCR. V and J calls and clone size come straight from that table; D and trimming were deduced from the DNA. The table has roughly 130,000 clones, roughly 80% seen once. This clonotype originated in a woman between 50 and 59 years old with acute or convalescent COVID-19. The material sequenced was peripheral blood.

The CDR3 loop is CASSESDTGSREQYF. The CDR3 DNA sequence: TGTGCCAGCAGTGAGTCGGATACAGGGTCGAGGGAGCAGTACTTC. The chain couples TRBV6-1 to TRBJ2-7; a weak D match, TRBD1 (6 bases). Germline V CDR1 and CDR2: MNHNS, SASEGT. Between the trimmed V and J ends, which lost 3 bases and 7 bases, there was a span of 19 bases. The CDR3 loop spans 15 amino acids.